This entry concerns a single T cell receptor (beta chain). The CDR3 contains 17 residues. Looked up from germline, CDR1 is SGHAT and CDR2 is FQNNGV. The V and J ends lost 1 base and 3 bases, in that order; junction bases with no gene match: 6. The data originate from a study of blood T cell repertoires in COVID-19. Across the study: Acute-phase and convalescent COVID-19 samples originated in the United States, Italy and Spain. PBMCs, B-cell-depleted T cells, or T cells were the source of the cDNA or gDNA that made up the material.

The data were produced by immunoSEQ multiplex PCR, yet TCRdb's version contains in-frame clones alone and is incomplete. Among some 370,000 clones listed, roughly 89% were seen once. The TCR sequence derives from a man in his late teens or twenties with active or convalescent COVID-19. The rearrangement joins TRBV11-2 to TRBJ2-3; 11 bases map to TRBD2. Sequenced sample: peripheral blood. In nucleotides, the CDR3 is TGTGCCAGCAGCTTAGTTGGGGCTAGCGGGAGGACAGATACGCAGTATTTT. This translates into CASSLVGASGRTDTQYF.